A few counts support the clone carrying this TCR beta chain. This sample is drawn from a study of blood T cell repertoires in COVID-19. Study-wide background: There were acute and convalescent COVID-19 samples, and they came from the United States, Italy and Spain. The analysed material was cDNA or gDNA that came from T cells, B-cell-depleted T cells, or PBMCs.

Profiling relied on immunoSEQ multiplex PCR, and the TCRdb table lists in-frame clones only, not all of them. Of fewer than 250,000 clones listed, 82% are singletons. V was clipped by 6 bases and J by 6 bases; unmatched bases: 4. Germline V gene lookup returns CDR1 SNHLY and CDR2 FYNNEI. The CDR3 runs to 13 residues. The J gene is TRBJ1-2, the V gene TRBV2, with 10 bases fitting TRBD1. This TCR was sampled from a woman in her 70s with acute or convalescent COVID-19. The source material was peripheral blood. CDR3 nucleotide sequence: TGTGCCAGCAGGGGGACAGGGGAGGATGGCTACACCTTC. As protein: CASRGTGEDGYTF.